The clone carrying this TCR beta chain was detected many times. Its antigen is still unknown. The data are from a study of T cells in Graves' hyperthyroidism and ophthalmopathy. Points from the study as a whole: Ophthalmopathy, which appeared later, was predicted by the model a median 6.5 months before onset.

The germline V and J ends were trimmed by 6 bases and 6 bases, with 12 bases remaining between them. This CDR3 is 12 amino acids long. Germline CDR1 KGHSH, CDR2 LQKENI. Patients showing uncontrolled infection, other autoimmune disease, pregnancy or lactation were ineligible. TCR beta CDR3 regions were amplified from RNA transcripts. The HTBI primer set served for first-round RT-PCR of the TCR CDR3. TCRdb reprocessed the multiplex PCR reads via MiXCR and lists one record per CDR3 protein. The table has hundreds of thousands of distinct CDR3 sequences, around a sixth seen once. The sample taken for sequencing was blood. The TCR originated in a woman between 45 and 60 years old with Graves' hyperthyroidism that later progressed to Graves' ophthalmopathy. The rearrangement uses TRBV18 and TRBJ2-7; possible D gene TRBD1, 6 bases. The CDR3 DNA reads as TGTGCCAGCTCGTCAGGGGAACGCGAGCAGTACTTC. Its protein is CASSSGEREQYF.